Below, one TCR beta chain is given with its context. Its antigen is not known. Documented time point: week 11, during vaccination. Every vaccine dose comprised 300 ug of mutant IDH1 20-mer peptide plus topical imiquimod. V was clipped by 3 bases and J by 8 bases, with 11 bases between them. CDR3 size: 14 residues. Germline values: CDR1 SGHDN, CDR2 FVKESK. This record comes from a study of a mutant IDH1 vaccine in newly diagnosed glioma. Study at large: Vaccination followed radiotherapy alone by 4-6 weeks, or accompanied temozolomide cycles. The therapy given earlier, which was standard therapy, consisted of radiotherapy, temozolomide, or both, and most of the patients received both.

Libraries were prepared by immunoSEQ multiplex PCR; TCRdb keeps only in-frame clonotypes and omits some of them. The sample lists about 66,000 clones, 84% occurring once. The receptor comes from a woman aged 45-60 years with glioma. Here the sequenced sample was PBMCs, taken from a glioma patient whose treatment included an IDH1 peptide vaccine. The chain joins TRBV14 to TRBJ1-6, with a possible D match to TRBD1 (5 bases). The CDR3 nucleotides read TGTGCCAGCAGCCAGGGGCGGCCGTATTCACCCCTCCACTTT. Its protein is CASSQGRPYSPLHF.